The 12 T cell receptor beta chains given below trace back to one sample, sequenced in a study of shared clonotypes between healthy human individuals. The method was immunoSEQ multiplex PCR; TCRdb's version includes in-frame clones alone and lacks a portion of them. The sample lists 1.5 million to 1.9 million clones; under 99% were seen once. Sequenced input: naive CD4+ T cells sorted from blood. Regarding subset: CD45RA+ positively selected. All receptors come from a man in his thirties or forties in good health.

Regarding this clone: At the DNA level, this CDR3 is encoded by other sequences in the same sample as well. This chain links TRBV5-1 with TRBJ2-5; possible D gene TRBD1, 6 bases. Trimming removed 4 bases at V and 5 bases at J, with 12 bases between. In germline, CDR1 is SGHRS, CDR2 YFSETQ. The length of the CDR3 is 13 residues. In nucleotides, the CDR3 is TGCGCCAGCAGCCTGTCAGGACAGGAGACCCAGTACTTC. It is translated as CASSLSGQETQYF.

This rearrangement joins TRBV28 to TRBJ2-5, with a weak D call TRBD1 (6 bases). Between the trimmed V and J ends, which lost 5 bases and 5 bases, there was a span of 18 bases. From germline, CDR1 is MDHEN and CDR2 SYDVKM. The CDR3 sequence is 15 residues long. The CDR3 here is CASSPGTIQIETQYF. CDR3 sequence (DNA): TGTGCCAGCAGTCCGGGGACAATACAAATTGAGACCCAGTACTTC.

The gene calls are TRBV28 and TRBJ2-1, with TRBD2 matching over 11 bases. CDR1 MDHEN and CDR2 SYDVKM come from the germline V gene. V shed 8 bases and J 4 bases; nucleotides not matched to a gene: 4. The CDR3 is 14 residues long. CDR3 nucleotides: TGTGCCAGCTCGGGACTAGCGGATTACAATGAGCAGTTCTTC. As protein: CASSGLADYNEQFF.

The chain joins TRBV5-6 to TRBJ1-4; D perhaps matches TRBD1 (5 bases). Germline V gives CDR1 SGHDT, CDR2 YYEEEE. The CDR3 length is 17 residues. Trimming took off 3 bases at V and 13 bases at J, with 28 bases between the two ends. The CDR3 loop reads CASSYRQGGVGRKRLFF. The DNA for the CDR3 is TGTGCCAGCAGCTACCGGCAGGGCGGGGTGGGGAGAAAACGACTGTTTTTT.

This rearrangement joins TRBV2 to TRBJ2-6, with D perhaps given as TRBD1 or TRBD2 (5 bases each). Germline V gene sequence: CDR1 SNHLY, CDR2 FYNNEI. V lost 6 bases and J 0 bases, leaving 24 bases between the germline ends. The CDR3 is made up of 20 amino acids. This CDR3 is CASSPLPPGRVFSGANVLTF. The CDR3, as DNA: TGTGCCAGCAGCCCCCTCCCCCCGGGGCGGGTCTTCTCTGGGGCCAACGTCCTGACTTTC.

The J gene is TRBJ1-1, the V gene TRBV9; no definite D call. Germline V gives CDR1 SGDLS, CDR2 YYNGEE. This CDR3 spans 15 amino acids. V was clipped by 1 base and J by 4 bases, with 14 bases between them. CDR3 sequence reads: CASSVSSQATTEAFF. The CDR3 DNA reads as TGTGCCAGCAGCGTATCGAGCCAGGCGACCACTGAAGCTTTCTTT. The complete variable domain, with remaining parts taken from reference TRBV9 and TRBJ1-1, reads DSGVTQTPKHLITATGQRVTLRCSPRSGDLSVYWYQQSLDQGLQFLIQYYNGEERAKGNILERFSAQQFPDLHSELNLSSLELGDSALYFCASSVSSQATTEAFFGQGTRLTVV.

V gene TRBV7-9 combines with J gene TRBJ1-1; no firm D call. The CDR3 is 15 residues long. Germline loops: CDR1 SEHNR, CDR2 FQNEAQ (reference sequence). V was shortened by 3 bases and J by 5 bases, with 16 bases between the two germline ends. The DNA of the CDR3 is TGTGCCAGCAGCTTCCCGTTGGGCGCGGGGACTGAAGCTTTCTTT. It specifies CASSFPLGAGTEAFF.

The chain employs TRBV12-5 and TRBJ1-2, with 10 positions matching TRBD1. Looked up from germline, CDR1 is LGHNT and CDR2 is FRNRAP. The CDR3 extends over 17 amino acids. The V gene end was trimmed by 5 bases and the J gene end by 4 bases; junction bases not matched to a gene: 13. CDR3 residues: CASGTTRDRGKIYGYTF. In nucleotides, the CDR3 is TGTGCTAGTGGTACAACCCGGGACAGGGGCAAAATCTATGGCTACACCTTC.

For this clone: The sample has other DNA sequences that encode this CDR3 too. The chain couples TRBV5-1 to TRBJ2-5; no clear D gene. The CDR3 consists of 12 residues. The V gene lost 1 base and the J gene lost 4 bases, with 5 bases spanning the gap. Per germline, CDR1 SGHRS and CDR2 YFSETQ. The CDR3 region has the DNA TGCGCCAGCAGCTTGAAGGGAGAGACCCAGTACTTC. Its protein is CASSLKGETQYF.

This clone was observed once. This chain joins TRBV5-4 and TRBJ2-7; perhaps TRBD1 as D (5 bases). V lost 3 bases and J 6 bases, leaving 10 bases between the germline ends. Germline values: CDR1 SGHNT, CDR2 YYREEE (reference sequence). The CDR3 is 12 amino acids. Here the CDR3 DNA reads TGTGCCAGCAGCTCTTGGGGCGCCGAGCAGTACTTC. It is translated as CASSSWGAEQYF.

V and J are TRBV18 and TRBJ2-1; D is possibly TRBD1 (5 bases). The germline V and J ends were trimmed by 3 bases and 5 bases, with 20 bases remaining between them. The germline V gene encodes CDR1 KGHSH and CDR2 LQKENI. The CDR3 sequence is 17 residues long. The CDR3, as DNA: TGTGCCAGCTCACCCCCAATGGGGCCCTACCAGGACAATGAGCAGTTCTTC. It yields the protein CASSPPMGPYQDNEQFF.

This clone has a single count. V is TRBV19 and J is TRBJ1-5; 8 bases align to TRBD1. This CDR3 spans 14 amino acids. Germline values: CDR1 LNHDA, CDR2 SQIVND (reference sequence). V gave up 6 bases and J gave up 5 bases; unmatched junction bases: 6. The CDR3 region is CASSRQGFDQPQHF. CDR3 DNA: TGTGCCAGTAGCCGACAGGGGTTTGATCAGCCCCAGCATTTT.